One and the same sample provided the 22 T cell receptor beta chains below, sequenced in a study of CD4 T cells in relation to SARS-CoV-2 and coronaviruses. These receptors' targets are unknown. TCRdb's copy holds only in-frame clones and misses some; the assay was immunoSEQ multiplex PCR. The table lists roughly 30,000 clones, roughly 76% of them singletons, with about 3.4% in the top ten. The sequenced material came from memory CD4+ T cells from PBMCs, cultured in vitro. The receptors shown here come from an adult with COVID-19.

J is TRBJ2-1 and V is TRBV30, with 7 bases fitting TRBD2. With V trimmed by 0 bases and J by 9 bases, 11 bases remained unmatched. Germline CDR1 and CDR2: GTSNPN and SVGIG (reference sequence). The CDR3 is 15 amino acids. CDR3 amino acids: CAWSVLAGVTPEQFF. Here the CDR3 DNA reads TGTGCCTGGAGTGTTCTGGCGGGAGTGACTCCTGAGCAGTTCTTC.

The CDR3 region has the DNA TGCGCCAGCAGGGGCGGGGTGGACACTTCCTACGAGCAGTACTTC. Amino acids: CASRGGVDTSYEQYF. This chain connects TRBV5-1 to TRBJ2-7; the D gene is possibly TRBD2 (6 bases). CDR3 size: 15 residues. With 5 bases removed from V and 1 base from J, the gap between germline ends came to 16 bases. Germline V CDR1 and CDR2: SGHRS, YFSETQ.

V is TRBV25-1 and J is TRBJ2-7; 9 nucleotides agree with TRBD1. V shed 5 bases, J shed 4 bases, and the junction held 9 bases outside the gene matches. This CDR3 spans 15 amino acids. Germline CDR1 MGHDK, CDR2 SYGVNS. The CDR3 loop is CASSNLGQGGYEQYF. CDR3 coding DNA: TGTGCCAGCAGTAACCTGGGACAGGGTGGTTACGAGCAGTACTTC.

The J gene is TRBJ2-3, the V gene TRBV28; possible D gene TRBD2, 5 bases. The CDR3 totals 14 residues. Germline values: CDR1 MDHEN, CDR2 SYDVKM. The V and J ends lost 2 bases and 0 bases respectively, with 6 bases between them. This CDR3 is CASSLKRSTDTQYF. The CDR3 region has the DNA TGTGCCAGCAGTTTAAAGCGGAGCACAGATACGCAGTATTTT.

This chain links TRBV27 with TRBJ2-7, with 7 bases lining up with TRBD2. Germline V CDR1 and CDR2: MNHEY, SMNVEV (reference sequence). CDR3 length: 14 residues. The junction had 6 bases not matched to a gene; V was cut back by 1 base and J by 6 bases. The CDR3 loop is CASSLYVGGVEQYF. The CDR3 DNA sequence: TGTGCCAGCAGTTTATACGTGGGAGGGGTCGAGCAGTACTTC.

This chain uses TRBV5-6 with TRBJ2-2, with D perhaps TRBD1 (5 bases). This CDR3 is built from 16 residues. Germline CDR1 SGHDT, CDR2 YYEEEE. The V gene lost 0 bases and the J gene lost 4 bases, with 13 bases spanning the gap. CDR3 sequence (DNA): TGTGCCAGCAGCTTGGTGGTGACAGACGGCACCGGGGAGCTGTTTTTT. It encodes CASSLVVTDGTGELFF.

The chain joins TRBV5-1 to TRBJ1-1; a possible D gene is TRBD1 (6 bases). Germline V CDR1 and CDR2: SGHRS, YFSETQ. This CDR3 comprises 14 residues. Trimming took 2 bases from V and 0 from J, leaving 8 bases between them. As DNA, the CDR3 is TGCGCCAGCAGCTTCGGACAGCTGAACACTGAAGCTTTCTTT. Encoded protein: CASSFGQLNTEAFF. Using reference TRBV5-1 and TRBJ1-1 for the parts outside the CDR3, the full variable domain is KAGVTQTPRYLIKTRGQQVTLSCSPISGHRSVSWYQQTPGQGLQFLFEYFSETQRNKGNFPGRFSGRQFSNSRSEMNVSTLELGDSALYLCASSFGQLNTEAFFGQGTRLTVV.

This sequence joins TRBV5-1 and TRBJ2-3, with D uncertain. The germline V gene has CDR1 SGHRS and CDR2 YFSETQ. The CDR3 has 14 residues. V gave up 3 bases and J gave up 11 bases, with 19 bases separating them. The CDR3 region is CASSSGDTFPEQYF. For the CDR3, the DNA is TGCGCCAGCAGCTCCGGAGATACATTCCCCGAGCAGTATTTT. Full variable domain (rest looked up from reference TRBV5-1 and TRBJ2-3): KAGVTQTPRYLIKTRGQQVTLSCSPISGHRSVSWYQQTPGQGLQFLFEYFSETQRNKGNFPGRFSGRQFSNSRSEMNVSTLELGDSALYLCASSSGDTFPEQYFGPGTRLTVL.

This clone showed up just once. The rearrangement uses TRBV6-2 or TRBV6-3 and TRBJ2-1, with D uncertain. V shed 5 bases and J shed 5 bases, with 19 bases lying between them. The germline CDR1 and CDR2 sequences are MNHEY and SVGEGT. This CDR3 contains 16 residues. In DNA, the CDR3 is TGTGCCAGCAGTAGTTCGCTCACGGGTCGTAACAATGAGCAGTTCTTC. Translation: CASSSSLTGRNNEQFF.

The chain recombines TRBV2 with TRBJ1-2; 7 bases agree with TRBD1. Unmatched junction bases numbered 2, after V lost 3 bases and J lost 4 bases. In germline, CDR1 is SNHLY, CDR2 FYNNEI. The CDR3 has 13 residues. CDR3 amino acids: CASSETGSYGYTF. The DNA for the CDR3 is TGTGCCAGCAGTGAGACAGGGAGCTATGGCTACACCTTC.

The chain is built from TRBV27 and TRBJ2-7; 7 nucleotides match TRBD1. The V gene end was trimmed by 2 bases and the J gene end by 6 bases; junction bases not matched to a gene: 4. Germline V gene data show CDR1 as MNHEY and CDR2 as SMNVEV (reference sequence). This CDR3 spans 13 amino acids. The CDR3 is CASSLRTGIEQYF. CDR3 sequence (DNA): TGTGCCAGCAGTTTACGGACAGGTATCGAGCAGTACTTC.

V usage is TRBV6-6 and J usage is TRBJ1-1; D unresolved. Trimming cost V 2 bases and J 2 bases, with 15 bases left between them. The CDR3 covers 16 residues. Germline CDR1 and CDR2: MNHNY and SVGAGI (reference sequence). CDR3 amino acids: CASSYGWGTSNTEAFF. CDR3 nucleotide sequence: TGTGCCAGCAGTTACGGGTGGGGAACCTCTAACACTGAAGCTTTCTTT.

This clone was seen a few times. CDR3 sequence reads: CAIRGLEENEQFF. The CDR3 coding sequence is TGTGCCATCAGGGGACTAGAAGAAAATGAGCAGTTCTTC. The chain has TRBV10-3 and TRBJ2-1; 8 bases align to TRBD2. The CDR3 is 13 amino acids. V was clipped by 6 bases and J by 7 bases; unmatched bases: 5. The germline V gene has CDR1 ENHRY and CDR2 SYGVKD.

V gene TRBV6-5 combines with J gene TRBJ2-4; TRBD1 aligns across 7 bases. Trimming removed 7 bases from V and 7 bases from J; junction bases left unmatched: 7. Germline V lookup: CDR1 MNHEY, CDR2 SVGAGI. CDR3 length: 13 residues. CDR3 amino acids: CASNRQGTNIQYF. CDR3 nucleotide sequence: TGTGCCAGCAACCGACAGGGAACGAACATTCAGTACTTC.

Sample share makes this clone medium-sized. CDR3 coding DNA: TGTGCCAGTAGTATCCGGGACAGGGGGGGCAATCAGCCCCAGCATTTT. Its translation is CASSIRDRGGNQPQHF. The V gene is TRBV19, the J gene TRBJ1-5, with TRBD1 matching over 11 bases. V gave up 3 bases and J gave up 2 bases; unmatched junction bases: 3. Per the germline V gene, CDR1 is LNHDA and CDR2 is SQIVND (reference sequence). The CDR3 has 16 residues.

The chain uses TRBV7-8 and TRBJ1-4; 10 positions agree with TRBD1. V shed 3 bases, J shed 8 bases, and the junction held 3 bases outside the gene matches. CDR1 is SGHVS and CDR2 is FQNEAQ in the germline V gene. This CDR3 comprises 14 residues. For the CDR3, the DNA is TGTGCCAGCAGCTTCGGGACAGGGGACGAAAAACTGTTTTTT. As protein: CASSFGTGDEKLFF.

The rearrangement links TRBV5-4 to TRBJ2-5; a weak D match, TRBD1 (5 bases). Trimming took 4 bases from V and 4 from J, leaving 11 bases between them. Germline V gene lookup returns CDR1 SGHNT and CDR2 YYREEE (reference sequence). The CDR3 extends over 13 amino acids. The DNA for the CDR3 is TGTGCCAGCAGCCTCCCAGGGTCAGAGACCCAGTACTTC. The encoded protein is CASSLPGSETQYF.

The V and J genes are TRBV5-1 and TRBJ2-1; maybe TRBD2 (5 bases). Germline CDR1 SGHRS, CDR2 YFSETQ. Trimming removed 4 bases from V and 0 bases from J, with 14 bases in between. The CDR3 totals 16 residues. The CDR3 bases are TGCGCCAGCAGCGTCAGCGGCACCGGCTCCTACAATGAGCAGTTCTTC. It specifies CASSVSGTGSYNEQFF.

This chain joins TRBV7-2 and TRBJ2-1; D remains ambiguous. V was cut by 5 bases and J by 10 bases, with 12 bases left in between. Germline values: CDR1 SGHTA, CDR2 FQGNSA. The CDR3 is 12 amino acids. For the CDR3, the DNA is TGTGCCAGCAGCCCCCTATTGGAGGAGCAGTTCTTC. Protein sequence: CASSPLLEEQFF.

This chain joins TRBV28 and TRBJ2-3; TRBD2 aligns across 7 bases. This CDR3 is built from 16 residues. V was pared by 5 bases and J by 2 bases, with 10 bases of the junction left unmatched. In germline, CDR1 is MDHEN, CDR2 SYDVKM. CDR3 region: CASSPVSSGNTDTQYF. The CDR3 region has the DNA TGTGCCAGCAGTCCCGTGTCTAGCGGTAACACAGATACGCAGTATTTT.

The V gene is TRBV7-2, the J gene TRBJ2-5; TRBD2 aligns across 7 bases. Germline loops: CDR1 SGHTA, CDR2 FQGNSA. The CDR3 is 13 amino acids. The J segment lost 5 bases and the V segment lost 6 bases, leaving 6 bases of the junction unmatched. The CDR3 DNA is TGTGCCAGCAGGGGGAGGGCCCTCGAGACCCAGTACTTC. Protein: CASRGRALETQYF.

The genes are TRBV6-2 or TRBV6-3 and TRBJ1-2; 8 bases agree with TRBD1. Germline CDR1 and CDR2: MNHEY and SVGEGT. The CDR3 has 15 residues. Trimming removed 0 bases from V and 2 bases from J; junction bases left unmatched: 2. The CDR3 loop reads CASSYSGQVNYGYTF. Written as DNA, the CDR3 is TGTGCCAGCAGTTACTCGGGACAGGTCAACTATGGCTACACCTTC.